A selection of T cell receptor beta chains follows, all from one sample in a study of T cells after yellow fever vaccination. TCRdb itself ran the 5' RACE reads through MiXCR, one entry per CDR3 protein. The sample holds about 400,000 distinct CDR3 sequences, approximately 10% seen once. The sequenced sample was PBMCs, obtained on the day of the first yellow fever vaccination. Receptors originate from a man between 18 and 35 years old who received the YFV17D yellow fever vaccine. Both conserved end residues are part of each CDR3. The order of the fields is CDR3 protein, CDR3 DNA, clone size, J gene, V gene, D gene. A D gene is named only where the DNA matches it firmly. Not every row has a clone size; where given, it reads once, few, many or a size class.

CDR3 protein: CASSGQGLAEAFF; CDR3 DNA: TGTGCCAGTAGTGGACAGGGACTGGCTGAAGCTTTCTTT; clone size: few; J gene: TRBJ1-1; V gene: TRBV19; D gene: TRBD1
CDR3 protein: CASTGGDNQPQHF; CDR3 DNA: TGTGCCAGCACCGGCGGGGACAATCAGCCCCAGCATTTT; clone size: few; J gene: TRBJ1-5; V gene: TRBV6-5; D gene: -
CDR3 protein: CSVAGVGEIFGNTIYF; CDR3 DNA: TGCAGCGTTGCAGGGGTAGGCGAGATATTCGGAAACACCATATATTTT; clone size: -; J gene: TRBJ1-3; V gene: TRBV29-1; D gene: -
CDR3 protein: CASSSKPGWETQYF; CDR3 DNA: TGTGCCAGCAGCTCGAAACCGGGGTGGGAGACCCAGTACTTC; clone size: -; J gene: TRBJ2-5; V gene: TRBV7-7; D gene: -
CDR3 protein: CASSLHGQQQYF; CDR3 DNA: TGTGCCAGCAGCTTGCACGGACAGCAGCAGTACTTC; clone size: -; J gene: TRBJ2-7; V gene: TRBV5-5; D gene: -
CDR3 protein: CASSQGTPAVDTQYF; CDR3 DNA: TGTGCCAGCAGCCAGGGGACGCCGGCGGTAGATACGCAGTATTTT; clone size: few; J gene: TRBJ2-3; V gene: TRBV7-9; D gene: -
CDR3 protein: CNTSGPTDTQYF; CDR3 DNA: TGCAACACCTCGGGCCCCACAGATACGCAGTATTTT; clone size: -; J gene: TRBJ2-3; V gene: TRBV20-1; D gene: -
CDR3 protein: CAISESDGQETQYF; CDR3 DNA: TGTGCCATCAGTGAGTCAGACGGCCAAGAGACCCAGTACTTC; clone size: -; J gene: TRBJ2-5; V gene: TRBV10-3; D gene: -
CDR3 protein: CASSQGIIHRVPNTEAFF; CDR3 DNA: TGTGCCAGCAGCCAAGGTATAATACATAGGGTTCCGAACACTGAAGCTTTCTTT; clone size: -; J gene: TRBJ1-1; V gene: TRBV4-2; D gene: -
CDR3 protein: CASSPGTGGGNTIYF; CDR3 DNA: TGTGCCAGCAGTCCCGGGACAGGGGGAGGAAACACCATATATTTT; clone size: -; J gene: TRBJ1-3; V gene: TRBV28; D gene: TRBD1
CDR3 protein: CAISDYYEQYF; CDR3 DNA: TGTGCCATCAGTGATTACTACGAGCAGTACTTC; clone size: -; J gene: TRBJ2-7; V gene: TRBV10-3; D gene: -
CDR3 protein: CASSFWTGIVATEAFF; CDR3 DNA: TGTGCCAGCAGTTTCTGGACAGGGATCGTGGCCACTGAAGCTTTCTTT; clone size: many; J gene: TRBJ1-1; V gene: TRBV7-9; D gene: TRBD1
CDR3 protein: CASSQDLGMGGGSRNEQFF; CDR3 DNA: TGTGCCAGCAGCCAAGACCTCGGAATGGGCGGGGGTTCTCGAAATGAGCAGTTCTTC; clone size: many; J gene: TRBJ2-1; V gene: TRBV4-2; D gene: TRBD2
CDR3 protein: CASSSRGQQKLFF; CDR3 DNA: TGTGCCAGCAGCTCAAGGGGACAGCAAAAACTGTTTTTT; clone size: many; J gene: TRBJ1-4; V gene: TRBV7-2; D gene: TRBD1
CDR3 protein: CASSTKVSDTQYF; CDR3 DNA: TGTGCCAGCAGCACCAAAGTCTCAGATACGCAGTATTTT; clone size: few; J gene: TRBJ2-3; V gene: TRBV5-6; D gene: -
CDR3 protein: CASSPTLTNTQYF; CDR3 DNA: TGTGCCAGCAGCCCGACATTAACAAATACGCAGTATTTT; clone size: -; J gene: TRBJ2-3; V gene: TRBV11-2; D gene: -
CDR3 protein: CASSQDWPSGGSSTDTQYF; CDR3 DNA: TGCGCCAGCAGCCAAGATTGGCCTAGCGGGGGGTCGAGCACAGATACGCAGTATTTT; clone size: -; J gene: TRBJ2-3; V gene: TRBV4-3; D gene: TRBD2
CDR3 protein: CASSQNPRPPYEQYF; CDR3 DNA: TGTGCCAGCAGCCAAAATCCCAGGCCTCCCTACGAGCAGTACTTC; clone size: many; J gene: TRBJ2-7; V gene: TRBV3-1; D gene: -
CDR3 protein: CASSLEGWDRNYGYTF; CDR3 DNA: TGTGCCAGCAGCTTGGAAGGGTGGGACAGGAACTATGGCTACACCTTC; clone size: few; J gene: TRBJ1-2; V gene: TRBV5-4; D gene: TRBD1
CDR3 protein: CSALPGTGIAGELFF; CDR3 DNA: TGCAGCGCCCTTCCCGGGACCGGGATAGCCGGGGAGCTGTTTTTT; clone size: -; J gene: TRBJ2-2; V gene: TRBV29-1; D gene: -
CDR3 protein: CASSLVRLAGRETQYF; CDR3 DNA: TGTGCCAGCAGCTTAGTTCGGCTAGCGGGGCGGGAGACCCAGTACTTC; clone size: few; J gene: TRBJ2-5; V gene: TRBV11-2; D gene: TRBD2
CDR3 protein: CAISELDTGNSPLHF; CDR3 DNA: TGTGCCATCAGTGAGCTGGACACAGGGAATTCACCCCTCCACTTT; clone size: few; J gene: TRBJ1-6; V gene: TRBV10-3; D gene: -
CDR3 protein: CASSLTNTYEQYF; CDR3 DNA: TGTGCCAGCAGTTTAACCAACACCTACGAGCAGTACTTC; clone size: -; J gene: TRBJ2-7; V gene: TRBV12-3/TRBV12-4; D gene: -
CDR3 protein: CASSFVPGTEAFF; CDR3 DNA: TGTGCCAGCAGCTTTGTACCGGGCACTGAAGCTTTCTTT; clone size: -; J gene: TRBJ1-1; V gene: TRBV11-2; D gene: -
CDR3 protein: CASSPRRGDGRSGANVLTF; CDR3 DNA: TGTGCCAGCAGCCCTAGAAGGGGGGACGGGCGCTCTGGGGCCAACGTCCTGACTTTC; clone size: -; J gene: TRBJ2-6; V gene: TRBV4-2; D gene: -
CDR3 protein: CASSQDGVRGGTGELFF; CDR3 DNA: TGTGCCAGCAGCCAAGATGGGGTGCGGGGCGGAACCGGGGAGCTGTTTTTT; clone size: -; J gene: TRBJ2-2; V gene: TRBV4-2; D gene: -
CDR3 protein: CSVEFGGLDRPSTDTQYF; CDR3 DNA: TGCAGCGTTGAATTTGGGGGGCTGGACAGACCAAGCACAGATACGCAGTATTTT; clone size: -; J gene: TRBJ2-3; V gene: TRBV29-1; D gene: -
CDR3 protein: CASIQAQGAYGYTF; CDR3 DNA: TGTGCCAGCATCCAGGCACAGGGGGCCTATGGCTACACCTTC; clone size: -; J gene: TRBJ1-2; V gene: TRBV6-1; D gene: TRBD1
CDR3 protein: CATSDPPLNEQFF; CDR3 DNA: TGTGCCACCAGTGACCCCCCCCTCAATGAGCAGTTCTTC; clone size: -; J gene: TRBJ2-1; V gene: TRBV24-1; D gene: -
CDR3 protein: CASSYRTPNSPLHF; CDR3 DNA: TGTGCCAGCAGTTACAGGACCCCCAATTCACCCCTCCACTTT; clone size: few; J gene: TRBJ1-6; V gene: TRBV6-5; D gene: -
CDR3 protein: CAGGGGKLVSNQPQHF; CDR3 DNA: TGTGCCGGAGGAGGGGGCAAGCTTGTTAGCAATCAGCCCCAGCATTTT; clone size: -; J gene: TRBJ1-5; V gene: TRBV19; D gene: TRBD1
CDR3 protein: CASGGRSYNEQFF; CDR3 DNA: TGCGCCAGCGGCGGCCGCTCCTACAATGAGCAGTTCTTC; clone size: few; J gene: TRBJ2-1; V gene: TRBV5-1; D gene: -
CDR3 protein: CASSGDRGRLAGYTF; CDR3 DNA: TGTGCCAGCAGTGGAGACAGGGGGCGCTTGGCTGGCTACACCTTC; clone size: few; J gene: TRBJ1-2; V gene: TRBV12-3/TRBV12-4; D gene: TRBD1
CDR3 protein: CASSHNPYASGGKKDTQYF; CDR3 DNA: TGTGCCAGCAGCCACAACCCCTACGCTAGCGGGGGGAAAAAGGATACGCAGTATTTT; clone size: few; J gene: TRBJ2-3; V gene: TRBV11-1; D gene: TRBD2
CDR3 protein: CASRPYRDGETQYF; CDR3 DNA: TGTGCCAGCAGGCCCTACAGGGACGGAGAGACCCAGTACTTC; clone size: -; J gene: TRBJ2-5; V gene: TRBV12-3/TRBV12-4; D gene: -
CDR3 protein: CASRYSGGVRNEQFF; CDR3 DNA: TGCGCCAGCAGATATAGCGGGGGGGTCAGGAATGAGCAGTTCTTC; clone size: few; J gene: TRBJ2-1; V gene: TRBV5-1; D gene: TRBD2
CDR3 protein: CASNLSGGPQETQYF; CDR3 DNA: TGTGCCAGCAACTTGAGCGGGGGGCCTCAAGAGACCCAGTACTTC; clone size: few; J gene: TRBJ2-5; V gene: TRBV28; D gene: TRBD2
CDR3 protein: CASSFRWDRGLDEQFF; CDR3 DNA: TGTGCCAGCAGTTTCCGTTGGGACAGGGGACTCGATGAGCAGTTCTTC; clone size: -; J gene: TRBJ2-1; V gene: TRBV12-3/TRBV12-4; D gene: TRBD1
CDR3 protein: CASSLARAGETQYF; CDR3 DNA: TGTGCCAGCAGCTTAGCTAGGGCCGGAGAGACCCAGTACTTC; clone size: few; J gene: TRBJ2-5; V gene: TRBV11-2; D gene: -